Following are 4 T cell receptor beta chains from one sample sequenced in a study of cytomegalovirus exposure and HLA in healthy donors. PCR used 60 Vbeta primers and 13 Jbeta primers. Method: immunoSEQ multiplex PCR; TCRdb's copy keeps in-frame clones and lacks some. This table has 230,000 or so clones, 80% to 95% appearing once. Sequencing input: PBMCs. The source of these receptors is a girl aged 2 to 10 in good health and CMV-seronegative.

V usage is TRBV5-4 and J usage is TRBJ1-2, with D unresolved. Germline-derived CDR1 and CDR2 are SGHNT and YYREEE (reference sequence). V lost 4 bases and J lost 7, with 11 bases in between. The length of the CDR3 is 12 residues. In nucleotides, the CDR3 is TGTGCCAGCAGCCGAATTACTGGTGGCTACACCTTC. This encodes CASSRITGGYTF.

The chain combines TRBV27 with TRBJ1-5; weak D call: TRBD1 (5 bases). The CDR3 spans 13 residues. Between the trimmed V and J ends, which lost 4 bases and 11 bases, there was a span of 15 bases. Germline V CDR1 and CDR2: MNHEY, SMNVEV (reference sequence). This chain's CDR3 is CASSWVGGSAQHF. DNA for the CDR3: TGTGCCAGCAGTTGGGTGGGGGGGTCAGCCCAGCATTTT.

The CDR3 loop reads CAIGGPGSYEQYF. In DNA form, the CDR3 reads TGTGCCATCGGAGGGCCGGGGAGCTACGAGCAGTACTTC. The chain uses TRBV25-1 and TRBJ2-7; the D gene is possibly TRBD2 (6 bases). V shed 10 bases and J shed 3 bases, with 16 bases lying between them. Germline V lookup: CDR1 MGHDK, CDR2 SYGVNS. The CDR3 is made up of 13 amino acids.

The rearrangement joins TRBV5-1 to TRBJ2-1; 8 bases are shared with TRBD1. Germline assignment: CDR1 SGHRS and CDR2 YFSETQ. V was pared by 3 bases and J by 10 bases, with 3 bases of the junction left unmatched. The CDR3 covers 12 residues. In DNA, the CDR3 is TGCGCCAGCAGCTCGCGACAGGGGGAGCAGTTCTTC. Translating it yields CASSSRQGEQFF.